These 12 T cell receptor beta chains originate from one sample sequenced in a study of blood T cell repertoires in COVID-19. Clones were sequenced by immunoSEQ multiplex PCR, and TCRdb holds only the in-frame ones, with some missing. The sample holds some 50,000 clones, around 84% seen once. Sample: peripheral blood. The origin of the receptors is a man aged 50 to 60 with acute or convalescent COVID-19.

This clone has more than one count but fewer than ten. The chain uses TRBV6-1 and TRBJ1-5; no definite D call. Looked up from germline, CDR1 is MNHNS and CDR2 is SASEGT. The CDR3 length is 15 residues. Trimming took 1 base from V and 11 from J, leaving 18 bases between them. CDR3: CASSEVAGSPSAQHF. The CDR3 DNA sequence: TGTGCCAGCAGTGAAGTGGCAGGCTCACCTTCAGCCCAGCATTTT.

The V and J genes are TRBV6-5 and TRBJ2-7; TRBD1 aligns across 7 bases. V shed 5 bases, J shed 9 bases, and the junction held 7 bases outside the gene matches. CDR1 is MNHEY and CDR2 is SVGAGI in the germline V gene. The CDR3 has 12 amino acids. CDR3 residues: CASSRQGDRQYF. CDR3 bases: TGTGCCAGCAGTCGACAGGGAGACCGGCAGTACTTC.

This rearrangement joins TRBV6-4 to TRBJ1-4, with 11 bases aligning to TRBD1. The germline V gene encodes CDR1 MRHNA and CDR2 SNTAGT. This CDR3 has 14 amino acids. Trimming took 3 bases from V and 7 from J; bases not matched to a gene: 1. The CDR3 coding sequence is TGTGCCAGCAGTGATGGGACAGGGGGTGAAAAACTGTTTTTT. Translating gives CASSDGTGGEKLFF.

The chain joins TRBV21-1 to TRBJ1-5; the DNA was not compared with TRBD1, the D call given in the table. TRBV21-1 is recorded as a pseudogene. The CDR3 loop spans 17 amino acids. The CDR3 loop is CASSKEVIRATNQPQHF. The DNA for the CDR3 is TGTGCCAGCAGCAAAGAAGTTATCAGGGCCACCAATCAGCCCCAGCATTTT.

This clone was seen a single time. This chain joins TRBV27 and TRBJ2-2; D is perhaps TRBD2 (6 bases). CDR3 length equals 17 residues. V was shortened by 2 bases and J by 2 bases, with 15 bases between the two germline ends. Germline V gene lookup returns CDR1 MNHEY and CDR2 SMNVEV (reference sequence). This CDR3 is CASSLIWEATNTGELFF. The CDR3 DNA sequence: TGTGCCAGCAGTTTAATATGGGAGGCGACTAACACCGGGGAGCTGTTTTTT.

The rearrangement joins TRBV4-1 to TRBJ2-5; 8 positions agree with TRBD2. CDR1 MGHRA and CDR2 YSYEKL come from the germline V gene. The junction had 7 bases not matched to a gene; V was cut back by 0 bases and J by 1 base. The CDR3 runs to 17 residues. CDR3 bases: TGCGCCAGCAGCCAAGAGTCGGAGCGGGAGTTCCAAGAGACCCAGTACTTC. Protein sequence: CASSQESEREFQETQYF.

This clone was picked up one time. The chain employs TRBV20-1 and TRBJ2-7, with D perhaps TRBD2 (6 bases). The CDR3 consists of 11 residues. V was shortened by 3 bases and J by 4 bases, with 7 bases between the two germline ends. Germline V lookup: CDR1 DFQATT, CDR2 SNEGSKA (reference sequence). CDR3 DNA: TGCAGTGCTAGGACTAGTTACGAGCAGTACTTC. The encoded protein is CSARTSYEQYF.

The chain is built from TRBV18 and TRBJ2-5; 12 nucleotides agree with TRBD2. The germline gives CDR1 KGHSH, CDR2 LQKENI. J lost 4 bases, V lost 6 bases, and 12 bases had no gene match. The CDR3 loop spans 17 amino acids. CDR3 nucleotide sequence: TGTGCCAGCTCGTGCCCTGGGGCTAGCGGGGGGGGAGAGACCCAGTACTTC. Amino acid sequence: CASSCPGASGGGETQYF.

This rearrangement joins TRBV28 to TRBJ1-6; a weak D match, TRBD1 (5 bases). The CDR3 loop spans 13 amino acids. The germline V and J ends were trimmed by 4 bases and 14 bases, with 15 bases remaining between them. Per germline, CDR1 MDHEN and CDR2 SYDVKM. The CDR3 protein is CASSSPPEGSLHF. The CDR3, as DNA: TGTGCCAGCAGTTCCCCTCCGGAGGGGTCCCTCCACTTT. The variable domain in full, completed from reference TRBV28 and TRBJ1-6, reads DVKVTQSSRYLVKRTGEKVFLECVQDMDHENMFWYRQDPGLGLRLIYFSYDVKMKEKGDIPEGYSVSREKKERFSLILESASTNQTSMYLCASSSPPEGSLHFGNGTRLTVT.

The V gene is TRBV7-9, the J gene TRBJ1-2, with 9 bases identical to TRBD1. CDR3 length: 15 amino acids. CDR1 and CDR2 from the germline V gene are SEHNR and FQNEAQ (reference sequence). The V and J ends lost 5 bases and 8 bases, in that order; junction bases with no gene match: 12. CDR3 in amino acids: CASSPETGGAKGYTF. The CDR3 nucleotides read TGTGCCAGCAGCCCTGAAACAGGGGGCGCGAAAGGCTACACCTTC. The full variable domain, completed using reference TRBV7-9 and TRBJ1-2, is DTGVSQNPRHKITKRGQNVTFRCDPISEHNRLYWYRQTLGQGPEFLTYFQNEAQLEKSRLLSDRFSAERPKGSFSTLEIQRTEQGDSAMYLCASSPETGGAKGYTFGSGTRLTVV.

The J gene is TRBJ1-2, the V gene TRBV5-1, with 8 nucleotides matching TRBD1. The CDR3 extends over 14 amino acids. Germline assignment: CDR1 SGHRS and CDR2 YFSETQ. V shed 4 bases, J shed 0 bases, and the junction held 2 bases outside the gene matches. The CDR3 coding sequence is TGCGCCAGCAGCCAGGGACAGGCTAACTATGGCTACACCTTC. Translated: CASSQGQANYGYTF.

The J gene is TRBJ1-3, the V gene TRBV6-2 or TRBV6-3; D might be TRBD1 (6 bases). Looked up from germline, CDR1 is MNHEY and CDR2 is SVGEGT. The CDR3 spans 12 residues. The germline V and J ends were trimmed by 5 bases and 4 bases, with 6 bases remaining between them. The DNA of the CDR3 is TGTGCCAGCAGTGACAGGGGAAACACCATATATTTT. Its translation is CASSDRGNTIYF.